These 15 T cell receptor beta chains originate from one sample sequenced in a study of blood T cell repertoires in COVID-19. Some clones are missing from TCRdb's copy, which holds only in-frame ones; the method was immunoSEQ multiplex PCR. This sample has about 240,000 clones, with approximately 78% found just once. The sequenced sample was peripheral blood. The source of these receptors is a woman under 30 with acute or convalescent COVID-19.

V usage is TRBV3-1 (or the pseudogene TRBV3-2) and J usage is TRBJ2-1; 11 positions match TRBD2. Germline values: CDR1 LGHDT, CDR2 YNNKEL (reference sequence). The CDR3 loop spans 15 amino acids. J lost 2 bases, V lost 5 bases, and 2 bases had no gene match. CDR3 loop: CASSVAGGTYNEQFF. CDR3 coding DNA: TGTGCCAGCAGCGTAGCGGGAGGGACCTACAATGAGCAGTTCTTC.

This sequence joins TRBV29-1 and TRBJ2-3; 7 positions match TRBD2. From germline, CDR1 is SQVTM and CDR2 ANQGSEA. The V segment lost 2 bases and the J segment 1 base; nucleotides outside the gene matches: 3. This CDR3 contains 14 residues. The CDR3 nucleotides are TGCAGCGTTGAACGGGGAGGGGGCACAGATACGCAGTATTTT. Protein sequence: CSVERGGGTDTQYF.

This clone has a handful of counts. CDR3: CAWTPGTGSYEQYF. Written as DNA, the CDR3 is TGTGCCTGGACCCCCGGGACAGGTTCCTACGAGCAGTACTTC. The genes are TRBV30 and TRBJ2-7; 8 bases agree with TRBD1. Germline CDR1 GTSNPN, CDR2 SVGIG (reference sequence). V trimming: 4 bases; J trimming: 1 base; junction bases outside the gene matches: 6. The CDR3 is 14 amino acids. Full variable domain (outside the CDR3, taken from reference TRBV30 and TRBJ2-7): SQTIHQWPATLVQPVGSPLSLECTVEGTSNPNLYWYRQAAGRGLQLLFYSVGIGQISSEVPQNLSASRPQDRQFILSSKKLLLSDSGFYLCAWTPGTGSYEQYFGPGTRLTVT.

This clone has a handful of counts. This chain connects TRBV6-5 to TRBJ1-1, with D perhaps TRBD1 (5 bases). CDR3 length: 15 residues. The germline CDR1 and CDR2 sequences are MNHEY and SVGAGI. V lost 0 bases and J 3 bases, leaving 11 bases between the germline ends. CDR3 coding DNA: TGTGCCAGCAGTTACTCGATGTCGGGGGACACTGAAGCTTTCTTT. It encodes CASSYSMSGDTEAFF.

The chain links TRBV6-2 or TRBV6-3 to TRBJ2-3, with 11 bases lining up with TRBD2. The ends lost 2 bases at V and 5 bases at J; junction bases unmatched: 3. Germline CDR1 and CDR2: MNHEY and SVGEGT. The CDR3 is made up of 15 amino acids. CDR3 sequence: CASSYVGLAGDTQYF. Written as DNA, the CDR3 is TGTGCCAGCAGTTACGTCGGACTAGCGGGAGATACGCAGTATTTT.

The chain combines TRBV4-3 with TRBJ2-5; 7 bases are a match to TRBD1. The trim removed 1 base at V and 4 bases at J, leaving 6 bases unmatched. Germline V gene lookup returns CDR1 LGHNA and CDR2 YSLEER. The CDR3 covers 15 residues. The CDR3 DNA is TGCGCCAGCAGCCAAGCGGACAGGACTCGAGAGACCCAGTACTTC. Protein sequence: CASSQADRTRETQYF.

V is TRBV5-6 and J is TRBJ2-3, with 15 bases identical to TRBD2. The V gene's germline CDR1 is SGHDT and CDR2 YYEEEE. The CDR3 contains 18 residues. J gave up 6 bases and V 0 bases, and 8 bases lay outside the gene matches. The CDR3 coding sequence is TGTGCCAGCAGCTTGGTTGGACTAGCGGGAGGGCCGCTCGATACGCAGTATTTT. Translating it yields CASSLVGLAGGPLDTQYF.

This chain joins TRBV18 and TRBJ2-7, with D unresolved. The CDR3 is made up of 13 amino acids. With 6 bases removed from V and 0 bases from J, the gap between germline ends came to 9 bases. Germline CDR1 KGHSH, CDR2 LQKENI. The DNA for the CDR3 is TGTGCCAGCTCGAAGGAGCACTCCTACGAGCAGTACTTC. Translation: CASSKEHSYEQYF.

This clone was counted a few times. The same CDR3 also results from other DNA sequences found in this sample. The genes are TRBV3-1 (or the pseudogene TRBV3-2) and TRBJ2-7; 12 bases fit TRBD2. V shed 4 bases, J shed 4 bases, and the junction held 5 bases outside the gene matches. This CDR3 has 15 residues. Per the germline V gene, CDR1 is LGHDT and CDR2 is YNNKEL (reference sequence). For the CDR3, the DNA is TGTGCCAGCAGCCCGACTAGCGGGAGAGGTTACGAGCAGTACTTC. Translation gives CASSPTSGRGYEQYF.

This clone appeared a few times. V is TRBV6-5 and J is TRBJ1-6, with 8 nucleotides matching TRBD1. Germline V lookup: CDR1 MNHEY, CDR2 SVGAGI. Trimming removed 6 bases from V and 7 bases from J; junction bases left unmatched: 8. This CDR3 contains 15 residues. The CDR3 loop is CASRSDRGRNSPLHF. CDR3 nucleotide sequence: TGTGCCAGCAGATCAGACAGGGGACGAAATTCACCCCTCCACTTT.

The V call is TRBV5-6, the J call TRBJ2-1, with a weak D call TRBD1 (5 bases). The CDR3 has 15 residues. Deletions cut 2 bases from V and 2 bases from J, with 11 bases between. Germline V CDR1 and CDR2: SGHDT, YYEEEE. The CDR3 DNA sequence: TGTGCCAGCAGCTTCGGACACGACACCTACAATGAGCAGTTCTTC. Translation: CASSFGHDTYNEQFF.

The chain is built from TRBV25-1 and TRBJ2-7; D perhaps matches TRBD1 (6 bases). The germline V and J ends were trimmed by 4 bases and 1 base, with 20 bases remaining between them. CDR3 length: 17 amino acids. The germline V gene has CDR1 MGHDK and CDR2 SYGVNS. The CDR3 reads CASSVDRTPLVSYEQYF. CDR3 nucleotide sequence: TGTGCCAGCAGTGTTGACAGGACCCCACTCGTGTCCTACGAGCAGTACTTC.

This clone was recorded once. The chain has TRBV19 and TRBJ1-2, with D perhaps TRBD1 (5 bases). CDR1 and CDR2 (germline): LNHDA, SQIVND (reference sequence). With 2 bases removed from V and 7 bases from J, the gap between germline ends came to 14 bases. This CDR3 region has 14 residues. Here the CDR3 DNA reads TGTGCCAGTAGTATATCCGGGACTGAACGTGGCTACACCTTC. Protein: CASSISGTERGYTF.

The genes are TRBV19 and TRBJ2-7; D perhaps matches TRBD2 (5 bases). This CDR3 contains 15 residues. Germline CDR1 LNHDA, CDR2 SQIVND (reference sequence). Trimming removed 4 bases from V and 2 bases from J, with 15 bases in between. The CDR3 sequence: CASSSSAGSTYEQYF. The CDR3 DNA reads TGTGCCAGTAGTAGCTCGGCGGGTTCTACCTACGAGCAGTACTTC.

The genes are TRBV7-3 and TRBJ2-2; D possibly corresponds to TRBD2 (5 bases). Germline lookup yields CDR1 SGHTA and CDR2 FQGTGA. Trimming cost V 1 base and J 6 bases, with 12 bases left between them. The CDR3 spans 15 residues. The CDR3 DNA follows: TGTGCCAGCAGCTTAAGAGGGCCCAGCCCCGGGGAGCTGTTTTTT. It yields the protein CASSLRGPSPGELFF.